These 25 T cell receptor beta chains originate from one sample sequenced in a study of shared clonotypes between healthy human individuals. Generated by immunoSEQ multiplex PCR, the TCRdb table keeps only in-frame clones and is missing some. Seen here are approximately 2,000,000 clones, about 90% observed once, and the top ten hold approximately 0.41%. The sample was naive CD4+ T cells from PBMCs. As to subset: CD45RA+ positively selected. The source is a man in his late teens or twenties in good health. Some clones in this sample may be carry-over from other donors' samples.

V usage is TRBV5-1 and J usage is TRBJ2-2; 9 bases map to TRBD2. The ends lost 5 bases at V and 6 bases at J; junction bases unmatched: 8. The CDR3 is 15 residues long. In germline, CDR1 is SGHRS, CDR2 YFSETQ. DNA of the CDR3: TGCGCCAGCAGGCGGTTAGCGGGAGCCCCCGGGGAGCTGTTTTTT. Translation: CASRRLAGAPGELFF.

CDR3 sequence reads: CASSGSGRAEETQYF. The CDR3 region has the DNA TGCGCCAGCAGCGGTAGCGGGAGGGCCGAAGAGACCCAGTACTTC. V is TRBV5-1 and J is TRBJ2-5; 11 nucleotides agree with TRBD2. This CDR3 has 15 amino acids. Germline V lookup: CDR1 SGHRS, CDR2 YFSETQ. With V trimmed by 4 bases and J by 3 bases, 5 bases remained unmatched.

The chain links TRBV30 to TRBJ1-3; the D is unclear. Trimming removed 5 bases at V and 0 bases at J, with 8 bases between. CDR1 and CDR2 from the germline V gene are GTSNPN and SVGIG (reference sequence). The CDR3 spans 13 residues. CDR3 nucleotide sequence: TGTGCCTGGTGCAGAGACTCTGGAAACACCATATATTTT. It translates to CAWCRDSGNTIYF.

The CDR3 protein is CASSLGERGRGSEQYF. CDR3 sequence (DNA): TGTGCCAGCAGCCTGGGGGAGAGGGGGCGCGGGTCCGAGCAGTACTTC. The chain links TRBV5-6 to TRBJ2-7, with 7 bases lining up with TRBD1. This CDR3 has 16 amino acids. Germline CDR1 is SGHDT and CDR2 is YYEEEE. The J segment lost 6 bases and the V segment lost 4 bases, leaving 16 bases of the junction unmatched. The entire variable domain, with the rest obtained from reference TRBV5-6 and TRBJ2-7, is as follows: DAGVTQSPTHLIKTRGQQVTLRCSPKSGHDTVSWYQQALGQGPQFIFQYYEEEERQRGNFPDRFSGHQFPNYSSELNVNALLLGDSALYLCASSLGERGRGSEQYFGPGTRLTVT.

The CDR3 DNA sequence: TGTGCCATCAGTGAGGTAGACAATGAGCAGTTCTTC. Translating it yields CAISEVDNEQFF. J is TRBJ2-1 and V is TRBV10-3; D remains ambiguous. This CDR3 comprises 12 residues. From germline, CDR1 is ENHRY and CDR2 SYGVKD. The germline V and J ends were trimmed by 2 bases and 5 bases, with 4 bases remaining between them.

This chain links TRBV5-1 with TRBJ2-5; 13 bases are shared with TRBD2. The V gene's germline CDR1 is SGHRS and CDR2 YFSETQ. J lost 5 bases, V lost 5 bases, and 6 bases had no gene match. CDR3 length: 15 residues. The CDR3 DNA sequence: TGCGCCAGCAGTTCGGGACTAGCGGGAAGGGAGACCCAGTACTTC. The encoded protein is CASSSGLAGRETQYF.

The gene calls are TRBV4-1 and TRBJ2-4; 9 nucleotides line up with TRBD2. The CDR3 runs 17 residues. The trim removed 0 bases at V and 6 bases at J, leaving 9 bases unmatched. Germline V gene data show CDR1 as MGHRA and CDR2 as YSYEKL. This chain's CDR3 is CASSQDGGRAGGNIQYF. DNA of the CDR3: TGCGCCAGCAGCCAAGATGGCGGGAGGGCCGGGGGAAACATTCAGTACTTC.

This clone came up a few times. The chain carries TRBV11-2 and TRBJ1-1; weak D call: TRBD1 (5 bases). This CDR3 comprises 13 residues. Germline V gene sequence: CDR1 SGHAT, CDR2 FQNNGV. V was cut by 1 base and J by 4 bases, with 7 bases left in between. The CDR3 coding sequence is TGTGCCAGCAGCTTAGGTAGGGGCACTGAAGCTTTCTTT. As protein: CASSLGRGTEAFF. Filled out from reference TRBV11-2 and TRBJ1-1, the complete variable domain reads EAGVAQSPRYKIIEKRQSVAFWCNPISGHATLYWYQQILGQGPKLLIQFQNNGVVDDSQLPKDRFSAERLKGVDSTLKIQPAKLEDSAVYLCASSLGRGTEAFFGQGTRLTVV.

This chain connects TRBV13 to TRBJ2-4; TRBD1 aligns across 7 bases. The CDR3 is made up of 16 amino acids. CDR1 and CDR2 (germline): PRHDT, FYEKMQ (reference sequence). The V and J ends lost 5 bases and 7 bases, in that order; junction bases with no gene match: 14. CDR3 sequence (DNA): TGTGCCAGCAGCATGACAGGGAGCCCCAATTTGAACATTCAGTACTTC. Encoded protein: CASSMTGSPNLNIQYF.

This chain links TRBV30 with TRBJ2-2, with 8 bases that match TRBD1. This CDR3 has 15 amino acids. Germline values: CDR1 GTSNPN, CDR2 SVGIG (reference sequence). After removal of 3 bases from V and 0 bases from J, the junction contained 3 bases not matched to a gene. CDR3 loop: CAWRQTGANTGELFF. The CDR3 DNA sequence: TGTGCCTGGAGGCAGACAGGGGCGAACACCGGGGAGCTGTTTTTT.

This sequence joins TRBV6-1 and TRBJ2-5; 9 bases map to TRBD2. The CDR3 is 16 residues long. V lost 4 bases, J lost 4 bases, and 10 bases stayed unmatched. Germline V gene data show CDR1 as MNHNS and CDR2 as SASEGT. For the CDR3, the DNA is TGTGCCAGCAGTGGAAAAGCGGGAGGCCAAGGAGAGACCCAGTACTTC. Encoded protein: CASSGKAGGQGETQYF.

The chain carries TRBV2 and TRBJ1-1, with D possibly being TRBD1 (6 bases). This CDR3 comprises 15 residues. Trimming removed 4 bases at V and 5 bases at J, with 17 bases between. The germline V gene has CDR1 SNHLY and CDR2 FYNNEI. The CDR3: CASSVLTRGETEAFF. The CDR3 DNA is TGTGCCAGCAGTGTGTTAACCAGGGGCGAGACTGAAGCTTTCTTT.

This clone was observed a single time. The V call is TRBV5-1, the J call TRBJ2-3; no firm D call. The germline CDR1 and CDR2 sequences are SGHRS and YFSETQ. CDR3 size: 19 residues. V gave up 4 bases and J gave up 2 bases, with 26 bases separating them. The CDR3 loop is CASSLRPKGSPWDTDTQYF. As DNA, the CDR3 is TGCGCCAGCAGCCTTAGGCCTAAAGGGTCCCCGTGGGACACAGATACGCAGTATTTT.

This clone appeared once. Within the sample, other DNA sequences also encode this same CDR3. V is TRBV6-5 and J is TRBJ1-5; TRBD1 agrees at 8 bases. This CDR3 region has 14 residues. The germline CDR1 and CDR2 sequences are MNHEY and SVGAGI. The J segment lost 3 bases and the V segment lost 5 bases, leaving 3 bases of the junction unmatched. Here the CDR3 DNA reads TGTGCCAGCAGTCCGACAGGGGCCAATCAGCCCCAGCATTTT. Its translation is CASSPTGANQPQHF.

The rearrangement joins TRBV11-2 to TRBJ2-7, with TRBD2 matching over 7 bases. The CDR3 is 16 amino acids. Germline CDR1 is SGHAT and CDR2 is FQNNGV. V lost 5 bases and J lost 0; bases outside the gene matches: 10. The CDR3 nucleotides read TGTGCCAGCAGCCCCCAGAGCGCGGGGGTCTCCTACGAGCAGTACTTC. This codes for CASSPQSAGVSYEQYF.

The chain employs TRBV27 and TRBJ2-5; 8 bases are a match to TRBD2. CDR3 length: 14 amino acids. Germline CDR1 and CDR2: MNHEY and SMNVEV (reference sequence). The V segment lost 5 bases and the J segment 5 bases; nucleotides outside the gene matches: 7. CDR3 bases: TGTGCCAGCAGTCTTACTAGCGGAGGGGAGACCCAGTACTTC. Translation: CASSLTSGGETQYF.

The CDR3, as DNA: TGTGCCAGTAGTATAGGGGTAAGGGGCAATCAGCCCCAGCATTTT. The encoded protein is CASSIGVRGNQPQHF. The chain combines TRBV19 with TRBJ1-5; D gene ambiguous. Trimming cost V 1 base and J 2 bases, with 9 bases left between them. Germline V gives CDR1 LNHDA, CDR2 SQIVND (reference sequence). This CDR3 region has 15 residues.

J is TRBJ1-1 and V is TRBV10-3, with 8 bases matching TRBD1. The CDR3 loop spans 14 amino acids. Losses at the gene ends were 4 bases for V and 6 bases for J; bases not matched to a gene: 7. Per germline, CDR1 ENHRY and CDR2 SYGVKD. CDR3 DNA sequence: TGTGCCATCAGTGCCCCAGGGGGCCGGGCTGAAGCTTTCTTT. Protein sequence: CAISAPGGRAEAFF.

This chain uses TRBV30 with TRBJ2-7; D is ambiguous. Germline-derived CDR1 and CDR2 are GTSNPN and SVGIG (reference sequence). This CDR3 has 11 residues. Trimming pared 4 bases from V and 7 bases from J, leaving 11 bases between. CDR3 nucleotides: TGTGCCTGGATGCTCTGGGATGAGCAGTACTTC. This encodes CAWMLWDEQYF.

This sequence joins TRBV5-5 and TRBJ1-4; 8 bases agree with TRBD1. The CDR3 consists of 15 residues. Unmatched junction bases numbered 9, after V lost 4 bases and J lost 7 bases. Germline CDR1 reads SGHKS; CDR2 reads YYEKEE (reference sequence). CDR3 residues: CASSPTGQVFEKLFF. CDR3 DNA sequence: TGTGCCAGCAGCCCGACGGGACAGGTTTTTGAAAAACTGTTTTTT.

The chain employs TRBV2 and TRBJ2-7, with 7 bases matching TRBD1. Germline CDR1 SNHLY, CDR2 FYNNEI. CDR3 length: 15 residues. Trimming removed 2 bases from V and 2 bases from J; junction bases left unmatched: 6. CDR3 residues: CASSEFRDRAYEQYF. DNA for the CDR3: TGTGCCAGCAGTGAATTCCGGGACAGAGCCTACGAGCAGTACTTC.

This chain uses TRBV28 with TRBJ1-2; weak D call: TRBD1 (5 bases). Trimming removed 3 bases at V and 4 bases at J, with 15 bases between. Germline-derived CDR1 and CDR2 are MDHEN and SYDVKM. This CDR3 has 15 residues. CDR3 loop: CASSFGGTTLYGYTF. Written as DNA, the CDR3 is TGTGCCAGCAGTTTCGGGGGGACCACTCTCTATGGCTACACCTTC.

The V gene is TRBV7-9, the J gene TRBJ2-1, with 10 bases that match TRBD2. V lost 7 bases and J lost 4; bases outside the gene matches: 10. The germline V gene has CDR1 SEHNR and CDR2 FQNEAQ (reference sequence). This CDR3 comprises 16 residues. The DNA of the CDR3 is TGTGCCAGCATCCGAGGGGGGACTAGCGCATACAATGAGCAGTTCTTC. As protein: CASIRGGTSAYNEQFF.

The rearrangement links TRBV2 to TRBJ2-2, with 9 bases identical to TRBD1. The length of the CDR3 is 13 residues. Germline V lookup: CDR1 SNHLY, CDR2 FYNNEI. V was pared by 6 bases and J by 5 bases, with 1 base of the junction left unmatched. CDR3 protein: CASRTGGTGELFF. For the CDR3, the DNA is TGTGCCAGCAGGACAGGGGGAACCGGGGAGCTGTTTTTT.

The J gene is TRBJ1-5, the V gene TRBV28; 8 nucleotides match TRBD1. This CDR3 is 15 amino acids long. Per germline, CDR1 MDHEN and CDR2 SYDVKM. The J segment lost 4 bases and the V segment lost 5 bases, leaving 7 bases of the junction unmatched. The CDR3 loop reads CASSPLGTGNQPQHF. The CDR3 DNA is TGTGCCAGCAGTCCCCTGGGGACAGGTAATCAGCCCCAGCATTTT.